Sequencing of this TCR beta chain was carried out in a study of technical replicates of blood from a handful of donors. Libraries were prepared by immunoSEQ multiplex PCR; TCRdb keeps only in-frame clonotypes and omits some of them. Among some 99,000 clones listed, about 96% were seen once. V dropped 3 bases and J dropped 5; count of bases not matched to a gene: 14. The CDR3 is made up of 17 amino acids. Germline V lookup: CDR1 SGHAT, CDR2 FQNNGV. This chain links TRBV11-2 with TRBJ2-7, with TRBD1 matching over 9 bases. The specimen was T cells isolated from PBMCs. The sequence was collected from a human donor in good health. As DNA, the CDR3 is TGTGCCAGCAGCTTCATGATTTTGGGACAGGGTGATAACGAGCAGTACTTC. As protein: CASSFMILGQGDNEQYF. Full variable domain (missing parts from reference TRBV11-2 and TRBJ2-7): EAGVAQSPRYKIIEKRQSVAFWCNPISGHATLYWYQQILGQGPKLLIQFQNNGVVDDSQLPKDRFSAERLKGVDSTLKIQPAKLEDSAVYLCASSFMILGQGDNEQYFGPGTRLTVT.